These 10 T cell receptor beta chains were sequenced from one sample in a study of CD8 T cells in ankylosing spondylitis (dated by TCRdb to about 2017). Broad study findings and their caveats: Blood from ankylosing spondylitis patients appeared to be characterized by a TCR beta motif made up of seven or eight highly homologous amino acid variants.

The method behind the library was 5' RACE. Sequencing instrument: Illumina HiSeq 2500. In-frame beta chains were kept once TCRdb had trimmed the public reads at Q25 with fastp and called clones with MiXCR. Rows merge per CDR3 protein into single entries with the most common DNA and genes. The sample table contains 500,000 or so distinct CDR3 sequences; only one count was recorded for about 5.7% of them. 3% to 4.5% of the sample is taken by the ten largest. What these receptors recognize is not known. The sequencing sample was made of blood, either unsorted or a sorted T cell fraction (not recorded which). These receptors all come from a male donor with ankylosing spondylitis.

This clonotype has at least ten counts. The rearrangement links TRBV20-1 to TRBJ1-1; maybe TRBD1 (5 bases). The length of the CDR3 is 12 residues. Germline lookup yields CDR1 DFQATT and CDR2 SNEGSKA (reference sequence). V lost 4 bases, J lost 4 bases, and 10 bases lay in between. The DNA of the CDR3 is TGCAGTGCTACGGGACCGGGCACTGAAGCTTTCTTT. Amino acids: CSATGPGTEAFF.

This clonotype showed up many times. The chain joins TRBV12-3 or TRBV12-4 to TRBJ1-6; 7 nucleotides align to TRBD1. This CDR3 is 15 amino acids long. The V gene end was trimmed by 4 bases and the J gene end by 5 bases; junction bases not matched to a gene: 5. CDR3 region: CASSSGGPDNSPLHF. The CDR3 coding sequence is TGTGCCAGCAGTTCAGGGGGACCTGATAATTCACCCCTCCACTTT.

At least ten counts were recorded for this clonotype. The rearrangement uses TRBV6-6 and TRBJ1-1; unclear D gene. Trimming removed 4 bases at V and 8 bases at J, with 14 bases between. Germline loops: CDR1 MNHNY, CDR2 SVGAGI (reference sequence). The CDR3 sequence is 13 residues long. CDR3 amino acids: CASSSGRALEAFF. The CDR3 bases are TGTGCCAGCAGTTCGGGTAGGGCACTCGAAGCTTTCTTT.

In its sample, this clonotype was seen many times. The chain employs TRBV7-3 and TRBJ2-2; weak D call: TRBD2 (6 bases). V dropped 5 bases and J dropped 5 bases, with 12 bases sitting between them. Germline lookup yields CDR1 SGHTA and CDR2 FQGTGA. CDR3 size: 14 residues. DNA for the CDR3: TGTGCCAGCAGCCAAGCGGGTTTTACCGGGGAGCTGTTTTTT. Translated, it gives CASSQAGFTGELFF.

This clonotype occurred many times. The chain has TRBV6-7 and TRBJ2-3; 12 positions agree with TRBD2. TRBV6-7 is an open reading frame whose function is uncertain. The junction had 6 bases not matched to a gene; V was cut back by 0 bases and J by 5 bases. This CDR3 region has 17 residues. The CDR3 is CASSYSLAGGPEDTQYF. The DNA of the CDR3 is TGTGCCAGCAGTTACTCCCTAGCGGGAGGGCCGGAAGATACGCAGTATTTT.

At least ten counts were recorded for this clonotype. The genes are TRBV20-1 and TRBJ1-1; 7 bases are a match to TRBD1. The CDR3 spans 15 residues. The germline V gene encodes CDR1 DFQATT and CDR2 SNEGSKA (reference sequence). The J segment lost 0 bases and the V segment lost 6 bases, leaving 10 bases of the junction unmatched. The CDR3 DNA reads as TGCAGTGCAGATCAGGGGGAAACTTTGAACACTGAAGCTTTCTTT. The encoded protein is CSADQGETLNTEAFF.

This clonotype was detected many times. The rearrangement uses TRBV2 and TRBJ1-2; D remains ambiguous. CDR1 is SNHLY, CDR2 FYNNEI, per germline. CDR3 length: 12 amino acids. V lost 6 bases and J lost 4, with 9 bases in between. The CDR3 reads CASRPDSYGYTF. The CDR3 region has the DNA TGTGCCAGCAGACCCGACTCCTATGGCTACACCTTC.

This clonotype has just a few counts. The chain recombines TRBV25-1 with TRBJ2-1; no definite D call. The CDR3 has 15 residues. Germline lookup yields CDR1 MGHDK and CDR2 SYGVNS. The V gene lost 7 bases and the J gene lost 10 bases, with 23 bases spanning the gap. CDR3 sequence (DNA): TGTGCCAGCACGAGTGGCGCGGACCAGCCGCGGGAGCAGTTCTTC. This encodes CASTSGADQPREQFF.

This clonotype has at least ten counts. The chain couples TRBV20-1 to TRBJ2-5; unclear D gene. This CDR3 region has 12 residues. CDR1 is DFQATT, CDR2 SNEGSKA, per germline (reference sequence). V was cut by 3 bases and J by 5 bases, with 10 bases left in between. In DNA form, the CDR3 reads TGCAGTGCTAGTGTCAGGCTGGAGACCCAGTACTTC. Encoded protein: CSASVRLETQYF.

This clonotype was seen repeatedly, ten times or more. V is TRBV11-3 and J is TRBJ2-2; D gene unclear. V lost 1 base to trimming and J lost 6 bases, with 9 bases between them. This CDR3 spans 14 amino acids. Germline V lookup: CDR1 SGHNT, CDR2 YENEEA. CDR3 loop: CASSLVTRPGELFF. The CDR3 region has the DNA TGTGCCAGCAGCTTAGTGACCCGTCCCGGGGAGCTGTTTTTT.